A single sample is the source of the 8 T cell receptor beta chains below, sequenced in a study of blood T cell repertoires in COVID-19. Some clones are missing from TCRdb's copy, which holds only in-frame ones; the method was immunoSEQ multiplex PCR. The data show about 290,000 clones, around four fifths seen once. Sequenced material: peripheral blood. The receptor set was obtained from a woman aged 50 to 65 with active or convalescent COVID-19.

This rearrangement joins TRBV5-1 to TRBJ2-1, with 11 bases lining up with TRBD1. This CDR3 region has 16 residues. The ends lost 0 bases at V and 3 bases at J; junction bases unmatched: 2. The V gene's germline CDR1 is SGHRS and CDR2 YFSETQ. CDR3: CASSLAGTGGYNEQFF. The CDR3 nucleotides are TGCGCCAGCAGCTTGGCCGGGACAGGGGGCTACAATGAGCAGTTCTTC.

This chain uses TRBV19 with TRBJ2-3; no firm D call. Germline CDR1 LNHDA, CDR2 SQIVND (reference sequence). CDR3 length: 11 residues. The V end lost 10 bases, the J end lost 11 bases, and 16 bases lay between the germline ends. In nucleotides, the CDR3 is TGTGCCACTACCTTTTTGAGGAAGCAGTATTTT. The encoded protein is CATTFLRKQYF.

The chain uses TRBV19 and TRBJ1-1; no firm D call. Germline V gives CDR1 LNHDA, CDR2 SQIVND (reference sequence). The CDR3 spans 17 residues. The ends were cut back, 0 bases at V and 0 bases at J, with 14 bases in the middle. Here the CDR3 DNA reads TGTGCCAGTAGTATAGAGGCGAGTAGACACCTGAACACTGAAGCTTTCTTT. It translates to CASSIEASRHLNTEAFF.

V and J are TRBV19 and TRBJ2-3; TRBD2 is a possible D gene (7 bases). This CDR3 has 15 residues. The germline CDR1 and CDR2 sequences are LNHDA and SQIVND (reference sequence). V lost 3 bases and J 2 bases, leaving 12 bases between the germline ends. Here the CDR3 DNA reads TGTGCCAGTAGTATGGGGGCGGGGGCCACAGATACGCAGTATTTT. Translation gives CASSMGAGATDTQYF.

This sequence joins TRBV7-8 and TRBJ1-5; TRBD1 might be the D (5 bases). CDR1 and CDR2 (germline): SGHVS, FQNEAQ. The CDR3 has 14 residues. V shed 5 bases and J shed 6 bases, with 14 bases lying between them. The CDR3 DNA is TGTGCCAGCAGCCAGTCGGGACTTAGTCAGCCCCAGCATTTT. It is translated as CASSQSGLSQPQHF.

The V gene is TRBV5-1, the J gene TRBJ1-4; 8 bases match TRBD1. From germline, CDR1 is SGHRS and CDR2 YFSETQ. The J segment lost 4 bases and the V segment lost 4 bases, leaving 3 bases of the junction unmatched. The CDR3 runs 14 residues. CDR3 in amino acids: CASSPDRVNEKLFF. In nucleotides, the CDR3 is TGCGCCAGCAGCCCGGACAGGGTTAATGAAAAACTGTTTTTT.

The chain employs TRBV28 and TRBJ1-5; possibly TRBD1 for D (5 bases). CDR1 MDHEN and CDR2 SYDVKM come from the germline V gene. Deletions cut 4 bases from V and 1 base from J, with 11 bases between. This CDR3 has 15 residues. CDR3 sequence: CASSSTQGSNQPQHF. CDR3 in DNA: TGTGCCAGCAGTTCCACCCAGGGAAGCAATCAGCCCCAGCATTTT.

The rearrangement uses TRBV2 and TRBJ2-1; no clear D gene. CDR3 length: 16 amino acids. Trimming stripped 5 bases from V and 0 bases from J, with 14 bases between. The V gene's germline CDR1 is SNHLY and CDR2 FYNNEI. For the CDR3, the DNA is TGTGCCAGCAGTTCCCGACTTGAGAGCTCCTACAATGAGCAGTTCTTC. This gives the protein CASSSRLESSYNEQFF. The complete variable domain, with remaining parts taken from reference TRBV2 and TRBJ2-1, reads EPEVTQTPSHQVTQMGQEVILRCVPISNHLYFYWYRQILGQKVEFLVSFYNNEISEKSEIFDDQFSVERPDGSNFTLKIRSTKLEDSAMYFCASSSRLESSYNEQFFGPGTRLTVL.